These 23 T cell receptor beta chains were all obtained from the same sample, sequenced in a study of radiotherapy plus CTLA-4 blockade in lung cancer. Profiled with immunoSEQ multiplex PCR; TCRdb holds only in-frame clones, not every one. The sample has roughly 54,000 clones; 84% are singletons. The sample here was peripheral blood, taken from a patient treated with radiotherapy plus ipilimumab. These receptors all come from a human donor with non-small cell lung cancer whose response to radiotherapy plus ipilimumab could not be evaluated.

This clone was detected only once. This chain connects TRBV28 to TRBJ1-2; D gene uncertain. V shed 1 base and J shed 5 bases, with 8 bases lying between them. CDR3 length: 13 amino acids. Looked up from germline, CDR1 is MDHEN and CDR2 is SYDVKM. Here the CDR3 reads CASSLSGEYGYTF. As DNA, the CDR3 is TGTGCCAGCAGTTTATCCGGGGAATATGGCTACACCTTC.

This chain links TRBV9 with TRBJ1-4, with D tentatively TRBD1 (6 bases). The germline gives CDR1 SGDLS, CDR2 YYNGEE. The V and J ends lost 0 bases and 2 bases respectively, with 17 bases between them. The CDR3 runs 18 residues. CDR3 nucleotide sequence: TGTGCCAGCAGCGTAGGAGTCAGGGGTTATCGGACTAATGAAAAACTGTTTTTT. Translation gives CASSVGVRGYRTNEKLFF.

J is TRBJ2-2 and V is TRBV27; D might be TRBD1 (5 bases). V lost 4 bases and J lost 4, with 10 bases in between. The germline CDR1 and CDR2 sequences are MNHEY and SMNVEV (reference sequence). This CDR3 region has 14 residues. The CDR3 reads CASSYQGLTGELFF. In nucleotides, the CDR3 is TGTGCCAGCAGTTACCAGGGCCTCACCGGGGAGCTGTTTTTT.

The chain carries TRBV19 and TRBJ2-1; 13 bases agree with TRBD2. The trim removed 9 bases at V and 0 bases at J, leaving 8 bases unmatched. The germline gives CDR1 LNHDA, CDR2 SQIVND (reference sequence). This CDR3 has 17 residues. The DNA for the CDR3 is TGTGCCAGCACGGAACTAGCGGGAGGGAGCTCCTACAATGAGCAGTTCTTC. Its protein product is CASTELAGGSSYNEQFF.

The V and J genes are TRBV28 and TRBJ1-1, with D perhaps matching TRBD1 (5 bases). The CDR3 has 14 amino acids. V was shortened by 5 bases and J by 4 bases, with 14 bases between the two germline ends. Germline CDR1 is MDHEN and CDR2 is SYDVKM. In DNA, the CDR3 is TGTGCCAGCAGTCCATCTAATAGGGGCACTGAAGCTTTCTTT. Protein sequence: CASSPSNRGTEAFF.

The V and J genes are TRBV4-1 and TRBJ1-3; TRBD1 matches at 8 bases. The CDR3 covers 14 residues. V gave up 4 bases and J gave up 10 bases; unmatched junction bases: 9. Germline values: CDR1 MGHRA, CDR2 YSYEKL. In DNA form, the CDR3 reads TGCGCCAGCAGCCTTCCCGGGACAGGCCGGACCATATATTTT. Translating it yields CASSLPGTGRTIYF.

The chain combines TRBV6-5 with TRBJ1-2; no clear D. CDR1 and CDR2 (germline): MNHEY, SVGAGI. Trimming removed 1 base at V and 8 bases at J, with 14 bases between. The CDR3 consists of 14 residues. CDR3 region: CASSYFGQAQGYTF. The DNA for the CDR3 is TGTGCCAGCAGTTACTTTGGTCAGGCTCAAGGCTACACCTTC.

The CDR3 region is CAWSGQGEGIQYF. In nucleotides, the CDR3 is TGTGCCTGGAGTGGACAGGGCGAGGGCATTCAGTACTTC. The chain carries TRBV30 and TRBJ2-4; TRBD1 matches at 7 bases. V was clipped by 1 base and J by 9 bases; unmatched bases: 6. CDR1 is GTSNPN and CDR2 is SVGIG in the germline V gene (reference sequence). The CDR3 has 13 residues.

This clone was seen just once. The V gene is TRBV5-4, the J gene TRBJ2-5, with 9 bases fitting TRBD2. Per germline, CDR1 SGHNT and CDR2 YYREEE (reference sequence). With 4 bases clipped from V and 5 bases from J, the junction kept 6 bases outside the gene matches. The CDR3 covers 14 residues. CDR3 in amino acids: CASSLTSGGETQYF. DNA of the CDR3: TGTGCCAGCAGCCTGACTAGCGGTGGGGAGACCCAGTACTTC.

The sample holds one count of this clone. The chain links TRBV19 to TRBJ1-5; no reliable D call. The CDR3 is made up of 21 amino acids. V was trimmed by 1 base and J by 1 base, leaving 26 bases between them. Germline V gives CDR1 LNHDA, CDR2 SQIVND (reference sequence). DNA for the CDR3: TGTGCCAGTAGTATAGGAAGTCTTTGGCGGAGGGAGATCGAGAGCAATCAGCCCCAGCATTTT. This gives the protein CASSIGSLWRREIESNQPQHF. Complete variable domain (other parts from reference TRBV19 and TRBJ1-5): DGGITQSPKYLFRKEGQNVTLSCEQNLNHDAMYWYRQDPGQGLRLIYYSQIVNDFQKGDIAEGYSVSREKKESFPLTVTSAQKNPTAFYLCASSIGSLWRREIESNQPQHFGDGTRLSIL.

Note on this clone: It is unclear where the CDR3 begins or ends on the DNA, so no DNA is shown, and the CDR3 is as TCRdb lists it. The identical CDR3 is also encoded by other nucleotide sequences in the sample. The V and J genes are TRBV28 and TRBJ2-3; the D call of TRBD1 is as the table states it, not checked on the DNA. CDR1 is MDHEN, CDR2 SYDVKM, per germline. The CDR3 is 14 amino acids in total, end residues counted. The CDR3 spells CASSFLAGTDTQYF.

The CDR3 bases are TGTGCCTGGAGTGGCGGGAGGGCCGACACCGGGGAGCTGTTTTTT. This translates into CAWSGGRADTGELFF. This sequence joins TRBV30 and TRBJ2-2; 9 nucleotides line up with TRBD2. The CDR3 totals 15 residues. Germline CDR1 and CDR2: GTSNPN and SVGIG (reference sequence). V lost 1 base, J lost 3 bases, and 3 bases stayed unmatched.

This clone was detected only a few times. V gene TRBV7-9 combines with J gene TRBJ2-5; 9 bases are shared with TRBD1. V shed 7 bases and J 2 bases; nucleotides not matched to a gene: 2. The CDR3 runs 13 residues. Germline V CDR1 and CDR2: SEHNR, FQNEAQ (reference sequence). The CDR3 region has the DNA TGTGCCAGCAAGGGACAGGGACAAGAGACCCAGTACTTC. Its protein is CASKGQGQETQYF.

The chain is built from TRBV4-3 and TRBJ1-2; TRBD1 aligns across 9 bases. The CDR3 covers 14 residues. Germline CDR1 and CDR2: LGHNA and YSLEER. Trimming removed 3 bases from V and 7 bases from J; junction bases left unmatched: 6. CDR3 bases: TGCGCCAGCAGCCAGGACAGGGGATTTGGTGGCTACACCTTC. This translates into CASSQDRGFGGYTF.

The chain links TRBV6-6 to TRBJ1-2; TRBD1 aligns across 7 bases. CDR3 length: 15 amino acids. Per the germline V gene, CDR1 is MNHNY and CDR2 is SVGAGI (reference sequence). Losses at the gene ends were 8 bases for V and 1 base for J; bases not matched to a gene: 10. The chain's CDR3 is CASVPYRGINYGYTF. DNA for the CDR3: TGTGCCAGCGTACCATACAGGGGAATTAACTATGGCTACACCTTC.

The chain is built from TRBV5-6 and TRBJ2-7, with TRBD2 identical over 7 bases. Trimming cost V 0 bases and J 6 bases; bases outside gene matches: 12. The germline V gene encodes CDR1 SGHDT and CDR2 YYEEEE. The CDR3 has 16 amino acids. CDR3 sequence reads: CASSLGEGRAETEQYF. The CDR3 DNA reads TGTGCCAGCAGCTTGGGGGAGGGGAGGGCGGAGACCGAGCAGTACTTC. The variable domain in full, with the rest retrieved from reference TRBV5-6 and TRBJ2-7, is DAGVTQSPTHLIKTRGQQVTLRCSPKSGHDTVSWYQQALGQGPQFIFQYYEEEERQRGNFPDRFSGHQFPNYSSELNVNALLLGDSALYLCASSLGEGRAETEQYFGPGTRLTVT.

The rearrangement joins TRBV21-1 to TRBJ2-1; the DNA was not used to check the table's D call, TRBD2. TRBV21-1 is listed as a pseudogene. The CDR3 is 17 residues long. CDR3 nucleotides: TGTGCCAGCAGCAAAGTGGCTAGCGGGAGGTCTAACAATGAGCAGTTCTTC. Its translation is CASSKVASGRSNNEQFF.

The genes are TRBV28 and TRBJ2-5; 7 bases match TRBD1. This CDR3 spans 14 amino acids. In germline, CDR1 is MDHEN, CDR2 SYDVKM. The J segment lost 5 bases and the V segment lost 7 bases, leaving 10 bases of the junction unmatched. The CDR3 region has the DNA TGTGCCAGCACCCATAGGCAGACAGGGGAGACCCAGTACTTC. This codes for CASTHRQTGETQYF.

The V gene is TRBV7-8, the J gene TRBJ2-7; weak D call: TRBD1 (5 bases). The CDR3 length is 15 residues. CDR1 and CDR2 (germline): SGHVS, FQNEAQ. The V end lost 5 bases, the J end lost 5 bases, and 19 bases lay between the germline ends. The CDR3 region has the DNA TGTGCCAGCAGCACAAATCCAGGGTTTACGAACGAGCAGTACTTC. Its protein product is CASSTNPGFTNEQYF. Supplemented by reference TRBV7-8 and TRBJ2-7, the full variable domain reads GAGVSQSPRYKVAKRGQDVALRCDPISGHVSLFWYQQALGQGPEFLTYFQNEAQLDKSGLPSDRFFAERPEGSVSTLKIQRTQQEDSAVYLCASSTNPGFTNEQYFGPGTRLTVT.

The V gene is TRBV6-5, the J gene TRBJ1-2; 7 positions agree with TRBD1. Unmatched junction bases numbered 11, after V lost 6 bases and J lost 4 bases. This CDR3 comprises 15 residues. Germline V lookup: CDR1 MNHEY, CDR2 SVGAGI. In nucleotides, the CDR3 is TGTGCCAGCAGGGGTTGGGCAGGGGGTCTCTATGGCTACACCTTC. This encodes CASRGWAGGLYGYTF.

The gene calls are TRBV18 and TRBJ2-7; 9 nucleotides agree with TRBD1. V shed 4 bases and J 4 bases; nucleotides not matched to a gene: 2. CDR3 length: 13 residues. Germline loops: CDR1 KGHSH, CDR2 LQKENI. The CDR3 is CASSRDREYEQYF. The CDR3 coding sequence is TGTGCCAGCTCACGGGACAGGGAATACGAGCAGTACTTC.

This CDR3 reads CASSLLGPGTVSEAFF. The DNA of the CDR3 is TGTGCCAGCAGTTTATTGGGGCCAGGCACCGTCTCTGAAGCTTTCTTT. This chain links TRBV27 with TRBJ1-1, with D tentatively TRBD1 (5 bases). CDR1 is MNHEY, CDR2 SMNVEV, per germline (reference sequence). CDR3 length: 16 residues. The germline V and J ends were trimmed by 1 base and 6 bases, with 18 bases remaining between them.

V usage is TRBV6-1 and J usage is TRBJ2-1; D may be TRBD2 (6 bases). V lost 5 bases to trimming and J lost 7 bases, with 12 bases between them. The CDR3 is made up of 13 amino acids. CDR1 MNHNS and CDR2 SASEGT come from the germline V gene. The CDR3 DNA follows: TGTGCCAGCAGTCCCCGGGAGATAAATGAGCAGTTCTTC. It translates to CASSPREINEQFF.